These 8 T cell receptor beta chains were all obtained from the same sample, sequenced in a study of response to subunit inactivated influenza vaccine. TCRdb reanalysed the RT-PCR reads using MiXCR and keeps one entry per CDR3 protein. Of about 520,000 distinct CDR3 sequences listed, 25% were seen once; the top ten hold 1.5% to 2%. Sequenced here: CD4+ T cells sorted from PBMCs, sampled 4 to 6 days after vaccination. Source of these receptors: a middle-aged man who received an inactivated influenza vaccine.

This clonotype was counted at least ten times. The J gene is TRBJ1-2, the V gene TRBV30; D might be TRBD1 (5 bases). The CDR3 length is 14 residues. Trimming left V 5 bases short and J 4 bases short, with 17 bases between. From germline, CDR1 is GTSNPN and CDR2 SVGIG (reference sequence). CDR3 sequence (DNA): TGTGCCTGGGCACGAGACAGATACTCCTATGGCTACACCTTC. Its protein is CAWARDRYSYGYTF.

The chain employs TRBV12-3 or TRBV12-4 and TRBJ2-7; perhaps TRBD1 as D (6 bases). This CDR3 comprises 16 residues. Trimming removed 6 bases at V and 7 bases at J, with 25 bases between. The CDR3 DNA follows: TGTGCCAGCAGCTCCCAGGGGTTTGTCCCCCAGATTGAGCAGTACTTC. Translated, it gives CASSSQGFVPQIEQYF.

This clonotype was picked up a small number of times. The chain is built from TRBV3-1 and TRBJ2-4; 7 bases agree with TRBD1. The germline V gene encodes CDR1 LGHDT and CDR2 YNNKEL (reference sequence). V lost 4 bases to trimming and J lost 0 bases; unmatched junction nucleotides: 6. The CDR3 consists of 16 residues. The CDR3: CASSLGQALAKNIQYF. In nucleotides, the CDR3 is TGTGCCAGCAGCCTCGGACAGGCACTAGCCAAAAACATTCAGTACTTC.

Details on this clonotype: Just one base apart from a much larger clone, this may be a read error. This sequence joins TRBV6-5 and TRBJ2-2; a possible D gene is TRBD1 (6 bases). Germline CDR1 and CDR2: MNHEY and SVGAGI. CDR3 length equals 12 residues. CDR3 DNA sequence: TGTGCCAGCAGACTACCCGAAGGGGGGCTGTTTTTT. This gives the protein CASRLPEGGLFF.

The chain combines TRBV12-3 or TRBV12-4 with TRBJ2-1; D is perhaps TRBD1 or TRBD2 (5 bases each). Trimming cost V 6 bases and J 10 bases, with 25 bases left between them. The CDR3 is 16 residues long. In DNA, the CDR3 is TGTGCCAGCAGGCCCCGGGTGGGGACCGGGCAGAGAGAGCAGTTCTTC. Protein product: CASRPRVGTGQREQFF.

The J gene is TRBJ1-1, the V gene TRBV20-1; D gene unclear. Trimming shortened V by 2 bases and J by 6 bases, and 16 bases separated the two germline ends. The germline V gene encodes CDR1 DFQATT and CDR2 SNEGSKA (reference sequence). CDR3 length equals 14 residues. CDR3 in DNA: TGCAGTGCTAGATTGGATATTTCGGTTGCTGAAGCTTTCTTT. Translating it yields CSARLDISVAEAFF.

The V call is TRBV6-2 or TRBV6-3, the J call TRBJ2-7, with a weak D call TRBD2 (5 bases). This CDR3 is built from 13 residues. Trimming took 6 bases from V and 7 from J, leaving 16 bases between them. CDR1 is MNHEY, CDR2 SVGEGT, per germline. The CDR3 coding sequence is TGTGCCAGCAGCCAGGCGGCCCCGGGGGAGCAGTACTTC. Its translation is CASSQAAPGEQYF.

V is TRBV12-3 or TRBV12-4 and J is TRBJ2-7; TRBD2 matches 11 bases. This CDR3 is built from 14 residues. The V gene end was trimmed by 3 bases and the J gene end by 3 bases; junction bases not matched to a gene: 1. CDR3 in amino acids: CASSFSGGGYEQYF. DNA of the CDR3: TGTGCCAGCAGTTTTAGCGGGGGGGGCTACGAGCAGTACTTC.